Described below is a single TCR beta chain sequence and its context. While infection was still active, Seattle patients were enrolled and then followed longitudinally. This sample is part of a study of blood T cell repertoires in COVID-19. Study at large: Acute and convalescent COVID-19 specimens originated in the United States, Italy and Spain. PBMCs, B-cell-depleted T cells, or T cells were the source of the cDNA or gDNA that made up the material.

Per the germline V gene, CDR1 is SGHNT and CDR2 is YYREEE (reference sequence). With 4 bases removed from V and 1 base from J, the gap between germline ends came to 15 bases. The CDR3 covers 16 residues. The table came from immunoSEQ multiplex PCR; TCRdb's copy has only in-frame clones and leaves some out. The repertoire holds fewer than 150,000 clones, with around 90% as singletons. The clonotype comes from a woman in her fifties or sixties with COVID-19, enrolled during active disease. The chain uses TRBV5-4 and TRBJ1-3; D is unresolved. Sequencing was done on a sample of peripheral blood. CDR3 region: CASSPRGGLSGNTIYF. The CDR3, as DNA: TGTGCCAGCAGCCCCCGGGGAGGACTTTCTGGAAACACCATATATTTT.